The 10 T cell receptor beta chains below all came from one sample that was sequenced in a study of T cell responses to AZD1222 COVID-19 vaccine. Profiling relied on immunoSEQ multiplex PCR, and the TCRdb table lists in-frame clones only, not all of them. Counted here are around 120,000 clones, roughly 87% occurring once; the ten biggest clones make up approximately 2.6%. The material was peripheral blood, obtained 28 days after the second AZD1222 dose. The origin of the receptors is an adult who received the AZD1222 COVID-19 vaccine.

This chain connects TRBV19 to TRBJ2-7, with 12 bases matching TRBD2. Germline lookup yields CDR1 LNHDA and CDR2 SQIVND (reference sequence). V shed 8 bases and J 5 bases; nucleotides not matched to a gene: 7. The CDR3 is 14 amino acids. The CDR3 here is CASSSRTSGDEQYF. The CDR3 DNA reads TGTGCCAGTTCTTCCCGGACTAGCGGGGACGAGCAGTACTTC.

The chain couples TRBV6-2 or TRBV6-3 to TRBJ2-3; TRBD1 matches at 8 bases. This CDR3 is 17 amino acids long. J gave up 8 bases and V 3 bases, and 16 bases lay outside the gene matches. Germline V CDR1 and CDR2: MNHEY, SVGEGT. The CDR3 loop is CASSYHGGQAGRVTQYF. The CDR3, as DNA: TGTGCCAGCAGTTATCACGGGGGACAGGCCGGCCGGGTTACGCAGTATTTT.

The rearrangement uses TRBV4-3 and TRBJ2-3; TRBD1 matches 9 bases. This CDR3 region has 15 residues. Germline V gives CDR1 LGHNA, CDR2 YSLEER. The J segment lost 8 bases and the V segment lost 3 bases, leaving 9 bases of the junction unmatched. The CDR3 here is CASSHGQGTRVTQYF. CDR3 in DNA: TGCGCCAGCAGCCATGGACAGGGGACGAGGGTTACGCAGTATTTT.

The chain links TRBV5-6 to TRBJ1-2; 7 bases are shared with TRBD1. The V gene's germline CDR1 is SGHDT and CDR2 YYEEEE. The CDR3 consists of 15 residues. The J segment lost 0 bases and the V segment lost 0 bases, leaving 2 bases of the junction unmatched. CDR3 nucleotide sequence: TGTGCCAGCAGCTTGGGGGACAGAGCTAACTATGGCTACACCTTC. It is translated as CASSLGDRANYGYTF.

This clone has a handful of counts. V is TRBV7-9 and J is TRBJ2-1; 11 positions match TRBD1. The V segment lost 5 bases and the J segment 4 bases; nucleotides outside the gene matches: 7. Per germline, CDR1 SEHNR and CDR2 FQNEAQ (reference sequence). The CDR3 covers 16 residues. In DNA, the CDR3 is TGTGCCAGCAGCGCAACAGGGACAGGGGGATACAATGAGCAGTTCTTC. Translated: CASSATGTGGYNEQFF.

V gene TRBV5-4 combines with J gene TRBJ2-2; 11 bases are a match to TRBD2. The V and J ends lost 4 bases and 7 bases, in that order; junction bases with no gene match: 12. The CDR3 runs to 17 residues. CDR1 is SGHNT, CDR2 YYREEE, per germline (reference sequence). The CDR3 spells CASSDDLAGGPSGELFF. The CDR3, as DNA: TGTGCCAGCAGCGACGATTTAGCGGGGGGGCCAAGCGGGGAGCTGTTTTTT.

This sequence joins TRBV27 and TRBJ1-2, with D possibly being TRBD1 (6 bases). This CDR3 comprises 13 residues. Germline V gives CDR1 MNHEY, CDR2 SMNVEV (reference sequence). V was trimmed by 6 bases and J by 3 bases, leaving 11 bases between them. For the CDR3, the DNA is TGTGCCAGCAGCCCCGGGACACACTATGGCTACACCTTC. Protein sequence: CASSPGTHYGYTF.

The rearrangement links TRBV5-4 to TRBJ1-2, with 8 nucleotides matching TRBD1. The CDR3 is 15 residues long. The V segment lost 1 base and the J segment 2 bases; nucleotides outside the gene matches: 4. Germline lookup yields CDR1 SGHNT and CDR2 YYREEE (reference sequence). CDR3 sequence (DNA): TGTGCCAGCAGCTTGTTCGACAGGGGCAACTATGGCTACACCTTC. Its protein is CASSLFDRGNYGYTF.

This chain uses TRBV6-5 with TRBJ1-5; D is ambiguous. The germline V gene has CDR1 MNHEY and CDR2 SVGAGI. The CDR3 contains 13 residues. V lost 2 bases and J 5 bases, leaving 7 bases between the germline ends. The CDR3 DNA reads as TGTGCCAGCAGTTACGGACGGGATCAGCCCCAGCATTTT. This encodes CASSYGRDQPQHF.

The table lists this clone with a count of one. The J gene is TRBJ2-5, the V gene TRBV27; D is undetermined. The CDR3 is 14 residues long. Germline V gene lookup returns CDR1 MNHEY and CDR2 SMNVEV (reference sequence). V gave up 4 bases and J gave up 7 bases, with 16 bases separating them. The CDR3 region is CASSSILFLGTQYF. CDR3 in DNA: TGTGCCAGCAGTTCCATTCTTTTCCTCGGGACCCAGTACTTC.